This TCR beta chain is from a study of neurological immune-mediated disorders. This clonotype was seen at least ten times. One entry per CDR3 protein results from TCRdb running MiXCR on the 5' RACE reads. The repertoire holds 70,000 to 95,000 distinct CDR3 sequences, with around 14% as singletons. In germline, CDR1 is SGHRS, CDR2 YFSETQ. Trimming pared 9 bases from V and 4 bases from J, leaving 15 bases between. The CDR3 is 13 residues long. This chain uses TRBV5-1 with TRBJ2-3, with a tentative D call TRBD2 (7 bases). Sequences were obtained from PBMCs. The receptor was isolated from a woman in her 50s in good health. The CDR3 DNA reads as TGCGCCACCTCAAGGGGGGGCCCAGATACGCAGTATTTT. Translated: CATSRGGPDTQYF.